These 30 T cell receptor beta chains were all obtained from the same sample, sequenced in a study of CD8 T cells in Susac syndrome. Random hexamers were used to reverse transcribe an amount of roughly 0.45 to 1 ug RNA. TCRdb passed the immunoSEQ multiplex PCR reads through MiXCR, listing each CDR3 protein once. The sample lists under 150,000 distinct CDR3 sequences; approximately 95% were seen once. Sequenced material: CD4+ T cells from PBMCs. These receptors were obtained from a human donor with Susac syndrome.

This clonotype occurred once. The rearrangement uses TRBV30 and TRBJ1-5; D might be TRBD1 (6 bases). This CDR3 spans 14 amino acids. V shed 3 bases and J shed 5 bases, with 14 bases lying between them. Germline lookup yields CDR1 GTSNPN and CDR2 SVGIG (reference sequence). The CDR3 DNA reads as TGTGCCTGGAGCACCGGACAGTCGTATCAGCCCCAGCATTTT. It is translated as CAWSTGQSYQPQHF.

Here the CDR3 reads CASMGSMGNTEAFF. Here the CDR3 DNA reads TGTGCCAGCATGGGCTCAATGGGGAACACTGAAGCTTTCTTT. The rearrangement uses TRBV2 and TRBJ1-1; D is unresolved. Trimming shortened V by 7 bases and J by 1 base, and 13 bases separated the two germline ends. This CDR3 comprises 14 residues. Germline V gene sequence: CDR1 SNHLY, CDR2 FYNNEI.

The J gene is TRBJ2-3, the V gene TRBV27; a possible D gene is TRBD1 (6 bases). This CDR3 has 14 residues. Trimming left V 8 bases short and J 7 bases short, with 19 bases between. The germline V gene has CDR1 MNHEY and CDR2 SMNVEV (reference sequence). CDR3 bases: TGTGCCAGCGGCCGCGACAGGAATTTTAATACGCAGTATTTT. The encoded protein is CASGRDRNFNTQYF.

In this sample, this clonotype turned up once. The V call is TRBV6-6, the J call TRBJ1-5, with D hard to call. This CDR3 contains 13 residues. V lost 2 bases and J 7 bases, leaving 9 bases between the germline ends. In germline, CDR1 is MNHNY, CDR2 SVGAGI (reference sequence). CDR3 residues: CASSYAEEQPQHF. In DNA, the CDR3 is TGTGCCAGCAGTTACGCCGAGGAGCAGCCCCAGCATTTT.

V and J are TRBV20-1 and TRBJ2-7; 7 bases are a match to TRBD1. The J segment lost 3 bases and the V segment lost 6 bases, leaving 5 bases of the junction unmatched. CDR1 DFQATT and CDR2 SNEGSKA come from the germline V gene (reference sequence). The CDR3 has 12 amino acids. The CDR3 spells CSALGDSYEQYF. The CDR3 DNA follows: TGCAGTGCCCTAGGGGACAGCTACGAGCAGTACTTC.

J is TRBJ1-2 and V is TRBV3-1; D gene unclear. Trimming stripped 3 bases from V and 1 base from J, with 3 bases between. The CDR3 has 12 amino acids. CDR1 and CDR2 from the germline V gene are LGHDT and YNNKEL (reference sequence). The CDR3 spells CASSQLNYGYTF. In nucleotides, the CDR3 is TGTGCCAGCAGCCAGCTTAACTATGGCTACACCTTC. The variable domain in full, completed from reference TRBV3-1 and TRBJ1-2, reads DTAVSQTPKYLVTQMGNDKSIKCEQNLGHDTMYWYKQDSKKFLKIMFSYNNKELIINETVPNRFSPKSPDKAHLNLHINSLELGDSAVYFCASSQLNYGYTFGSGTRLTVV.

V usage is TRBV6-2 or TRBV6-3 and J usage is TRBJ2-5; D not certain. Germline CDR1 MNHEY, CDR2 SVGEGT. The CDR3 sequence is 13 residues long. V was shortened by 10 bases and J by 1 base, with 13 bases between the two germline ends. The CDR3 here is CATSVWGQETQYF. The CDR3 nucleotides read TGTGCCACCAGCGTTTGGGGCCAAGAGACCCAGTACTTC.

The table lists this clonotype with a few counts. For the CDR3, the DNA is TGTGCCAGTAGAATGTTAGCGGGAGAGCAGTTCTTC. Translation: CASRMLAGEQFF. The rearrangement joins TRBV19 to TRBJ2-1, with 8 bases aligning to TRBD2. The CDR3 consists of 12 residues. With V trimmed by 6 bases and J by 10 bases, 5 bases remained unmatched. The V gene's germline CDR1 is LNHDA and CDR2 SQIVND (reference sequence). The full variable domain, with the rest looked up from reference TRBV19 and TRBJ2-1, is DGGITQSPKYLFRKEGQNVTLSCEQNLNHDAMYWYRQDPGQGLRLIYYSQIVNDFQKGDIAEGYSVSREKKESFPLTVTSAQKNPTAFYLCASRMLAGEQFFGPGTRLTVL.

The chain employs TRBV29-1 and TRBJ1-3; possibly TRBD1 for D (5 bases). V lost 4 bases to trimming and J lost 4 bases, with 14 bases between them. Per germline, CDR1 SQVTM and CDR2 ANQGSEA. The CDR3 sequence is 14 residues long. This chain's CDR3 is CSVGTRESGNTIYF. The CDR3 nucleotides read TGCAGCGTTGGGACAAGGGAGTCCGGAAACACCATATATTTT.

The V and J genes are TRBV24-1 and TRBJ2-1; perhaps TRBD1 as D (6 bases). There are 14 residues in the CDR3. Between the trimmed V and J ends, which lost 3 bases and 7 bases, there was a span of 12 bases. Germline lookup yields CDR1 KGHDR and CDR2 SFDVKD. CDR3 protein: CATSDRLQGNEQFF. The CDR3 region has the DNA TGTGCCACCAGTGATCGGCTACAGGGAAATGAGCAGTTCTTC.

This clonotype was picked up one time. The rearrangement links TRBV20-1 to TRBJ1-6; D is possibly TRBD1 (5 bases). The V end lost 3 bases, the J end lost 5 bases, and 14 bases lay between the germline ends. The germline CDR1 and CDR2 sequences are DFQATT and SNEGSKA (reference sequence). The CDR3 is made up of 15 amino acids. This chain's CDR3 is CSASAGTLNNSPLHF. In nucleotides, the CDR3 is TGCAGTGCTAGTGCTGGGACCCTCAATAATTCACCCCTCCACTTT.

The chain is built from TRBV19 and TRBJ1-2, with D tentatively TRBD1 (5 bases). Between the trimmed V and J ends, which lost 7 bases and 4 bases, there was a span of 16 bases. CDR1 is LNHDA and CDR2 is SQIVND in the germline V gene (reference sequence). The CDR3 extends over 14 amino acids. The CDR3 reads CASTTAGLAYGYTF. The CDR3 DNA follows: TGTGCCAGTACCACGGCGGGACTGGCCTATGGCTACACCTTC. Full variable domain (remainder filled in from reference TRBV19 and TRBJ1-2): DGGITQSPKYLFRKEGQNVTLSCEQNLNHDAMYWYRQDPGQGLRLIYYSQIVNDFQKGDIAEGYSVSREKKESFPLTVTSAQKNPTAFYLCASTTAGLAYGYTFGSGTRLTVV.

V and J are TRBV3-1 and TRBJ1-1; D is possibly TRBD1 (5 bases). Per the germline V gene, CDR1 is LGHDT and CDR2 is YNNKEL (reference sequence). The CDR3 length is 14 residues. Trimming cost V 1 base and J 1 base, with 7 bases left between them. The CDR3 nucleotides read TGTGCCAGCAGCCAAGTCGGGGGGAACACTGAAGCTTTCTTT. Amino acid sequence: CASSQVGGNTEAFF.

This clonotype showed up just a few times. J is TRBJ2-1 and V is TRBV4-3; 7 bases agree with TRBD2. The germline V gene encodes CDR1 LGHNA and CDR2 YSLEER. The trim removed 1 base at V and 8 bases at J, leaving 8 bases unmatched. This CDR3 is built from 15 residues. CDR3 DNA sequence: TGCGCCAGCAGCCAAGTTCTTTTCGGGGGGTATGAGCAGTTCTTC. It yields the protein CASSQVLFGGYEQFF.

The chain combines TRBV27 with TRBJ1-5; 8 bases match TRBD1. The CDR3 consists of 16 residues. The germline V gene encodes CDR1 MNHEY and CDR2 SMNVEV (reference sequence). V lost 5 bases and J lost 3; bases outside the gene matches: 9. The CDR3 DNA sequence: TGTGCCAGCAGTCCCATAGGACAGGGCATCAATCAGCCCCAGCATTTT. Amino acids: CASSPIGQGINQPQHF.

This rearrangement joins TRBV6-6 to TRBJ2-7; no firm D call. V was clipped by 4 bases and J by 5 bases, with 15 bases between them. This CDR3 comprises 14 residues. From germline, CDR1 is MNHNY and CDR2 SVGAGI (reference sequence). The CDR3 reads CASSSTLPVDEQYF. DNA of the CDR3: TGTGCCAGCAGTTCCACCCTTCCCGTGGACGAGCAGTACTTC.

This clonotype has a handful of counts. This chain links TRBV4-2 with TRBJ2-5; D unclear. Trimming left V 0 bases short and J 8 bases short, with 10 bases between. The CDR3 is made up of 13 amino acids. CDR1 is LGHNA and CDR2 is YNFKEQ in the germline V gene. This CDR3 is CASSQDSVGTQYF. CDR3 sequence (DNA): TGTGCCAGCAGCCAAGATTCCGTTGGAACCCAGTACTTC.

The chain employs TRBV12-3 or TRBV12-4 and TRBJ2-7, with D perhaps matching TRBD1 (5 bases). The V end lost 3 bases, the J end lost 8 bases, and 14 bases lay between the germline ends. This CDR3 has 13 residues. The CDR3 loop is CASSFLRQDKQYF. CDR3 sequence (DNA): TGTGCCAGCAGTTTTCTTCGTCAGGACAAGCAGTACTTC.

Regarding this clonotype: One junction end does not reproduce the germline sequence, and a read error may be involved. The V and J genes are TRBV20-1 and TRBJ2-3, with 8 positions matching TRBD2. CDR1 is DFQATT, CDR2 SNEGSKA, per germline (reference sequence). This CDR3 spans 12 amino acids. This chain's CDR3 is CRASGLADTQYF. The CDR3 nucleotides read TGCAGAGCTAGCGGGCTAGCAGATACGCAGTATTTT.

The chain carries TRBV29-1 and TRBJ2-1; TRBD2 aligns across 9 bases. Unmatched junction bases numbered 10, after V lost 3 bases and J lost 7 bases. CDR1 and CDR2 from the germline V gene are SQVTM and ANQGSEA. The CDR3 sequence is 15 residues long. The CDR3 sequence is CSVDGRGGLGNEQFF. CDR3 sequence (DNA): TGCAGCGTTGATGGGCGGGGGGGCCTAGGGAATGAGCAGTTCTTC.

J is TRBJ2-3 and V is TRBV6-5; 7 nucleotides line up with TRBD2. With V trimmed by 10 bases and J by 2 bases, 6 bases remained unmatched. This CDR3 has 13 residues. Germline-derived CDR1 and CDR2 are MNHEY and SVGAGI. The CDR3 loop is CATRGDHTDTQYF. In nucleotides, the CDR3 is TGTGCCACCCGGGGGGACCACACAGATACGCAGTATTTT.

This sequence joins TRBV7-3 and TRBJ1-1; D gene ambiguous. Trimming took off 1 base at V and 1 base at J, with 7 bases between the two ends. Germline-derived CDR1 and CDR2 are SGHTA and FQGTGA. The CDR3 covers 14 residues. CDR3 region: CASSLSQKNTEAFF. In DNA, the CDR3 is TGTGCCAGCAGCTTAAGCCAAAAGAACACTGAAGCTTTCTTT.

This chain connects TRBV7-8 to TRBJ2-7; 12 bases agree with TRBD2. The trim removed 5 bases at V and 1 base at J, leaving 3 bases unmatched. There are 15 residues in the CDR3. CDR1 is SGHVS, CDR2 FQNEAQ, per germline. The CDR3 DNA reads as TGTGCCAGCAGCACCGGGACTAGCGGGTCCTACGAGCAGTACTTC. Its protein product is CASSTGTSGSYEQYF.

The chain carries TRBV6-2 or TRBV6-3 and TRBJ2-1; TRBD1 aligns across 8 bases. Looked up from germline, CDR1 is MNHEY and CDR2 is SVGEGT. V trimming: 8 bases; J trimming: 7 bases; junction bases outside the gene matches: 10. This CDR3 contains 14 residues. The CDR3 protein is CASGDRTGRNEQFF. CDR3 nucleotide sequence: TGTGCCAGCGGAGACAGGACAGGGCGGAATGAGCAGTTCTTC.

V usage is TRBV7-3 and J usage is TRBJ2-1; D is unresolved. Trimming pared 1 base from V and 8 bases from J, leaving 12 bases between. The CDR3 contains 14 residues. Germline V CDR1 and CDR2: SGHTA, FQGTGA. CDR3 residues: CASSLMPQGYEQFF. In DNA form, the CDR3 reads TGTGCCAGCAGCTTAATGCCCCAAGGCTATGAGCAGTTCTTC. Based on the CDR3 plus reference TRBV7-3 and TRBJ2-1, the full variable domain is GAGVSQTPSNKVTEKGKYVELRCDPISGHTALYWYRQSLGQGPEFLIYFQGTGAADDSGLPNDRFFAVRPEGSVSTLKIQRTERGDSAVYLCASSLMPQGYEQFFGPGTRLTVL.

The chain links TRBV20-1 to TRBJ2-5; possibly TRBD1 or TRBD2 for D (5 bases each). Germline CDR1 is DFQATT and CDR2 is SNEGSKA (reference sequence). V was pared by 5 bases and J by 2 bases, with 9 bases between. This CDR3 contains 12 residues. Here the CDR3 DNA reads TGCAGTGCTGGGGGTTTTCAAGAGACCCAGTACTTC. Its protein product is CSAGGFQETQYF.

This chain joins TRBV4-1 and TRBJ2-2, with 7 bases matching TRBD2. Trimming took 0 bases from V and 4 from J; bases not matched to a gene: 5. The germline gives CDR1 MGHRA, CDR2 YSYEKL. The CDR3 covers 16 residues. The CDR3 bases are TGCGCCAGCAGCCAAGATAGCGGGTCACGCACCGGGGAGCTGTTTTTT. It codes for CASSQDSGSRTGELFF.

The chain uses TRBV10-2 and TRBJ2-7; 7 bases are a match to TRBD2. The ends lost 6 bases at V and 3 bases at J; junction bases unmatched: 11. This CDR3 comprises 15 residues. Germline lookup yields CDR1 WSHSY and CDR2 SAAADI. The DNA for the CDR3 is TGCGCCAGCAGCGACCCCGGGGGGTCGAACTACGAGCAGTACTTC. Amino acids: CASSDPGGSNYEQYF.

The genes are TRBV20-1 and TRBJ2-7, with 9 bases fitting TRBD2. V lost 6 bases, J lost 5 bases, and 8 bases stayed unmatched. Germline V CDR1 and CDR2: DFQATT, SNEGSKA (reference sequence). The CDR3 runs to 13 residues. The CDR3 reads CSAGSGSRDEQYF. DNA for the CDR3: TGCAGTGCGGGTAGCGGGAGTCGCGACGAGCAGTACTTC.

V gene TRBV12-3 or TRBV12-4 combines with J gene TRBJ2-6; 9 nucleotides match TRBD1. V dropped 5 bases and J dropped 0; count of bases not matched to a gene: 5. The CDR3 is 17 amino acids. CDR3 amino acids: CASSPRDRVSGANVLTF. CDR3 sequence (DNA): TGTGCCAGCAGTCCCCGGGACAGGGTCTCTGGGGCCAACGTCCTGACTTTC.